This T cell receptor beta chain came from a study of Graves' ophthalmopathy and Graves' hyperthyroidism. This CDR3 is built from 14 residues. Germline CDR1 and CDR2: MNHEY and SMNVEV (reference sequence). RNA transcripts yielded amplified TCR beta CDR3 regions. HTBI-primed first-round RT-PCR preceded second-round multiplex PCR. TCRdb re-called the multiplex PCR reads with MiXCR, one entry per CDR3 protein. Among a few hundred thousand distinct CDR3 sequences, 15% to 20% were seen once, and the ten largest hold 12%. This clonotype was seen at least ten times. Relative to the germline gene, one junction end is altered; a read error may explain this.

V gene TRBV27 combines with J gene TRBJ2-6, with a tentative D call TRBD1 (5 bases). Sequenced material: peripheral blood. The receptor was isolated from an adult man with Graves' ophthalmopathy. CDR3 coding DNA: TGTGCCAGCCGTTCCGTCTCTGGGGCCAACGCCCTGACTTTC. Translating it yields CASRSVSGANALTF.